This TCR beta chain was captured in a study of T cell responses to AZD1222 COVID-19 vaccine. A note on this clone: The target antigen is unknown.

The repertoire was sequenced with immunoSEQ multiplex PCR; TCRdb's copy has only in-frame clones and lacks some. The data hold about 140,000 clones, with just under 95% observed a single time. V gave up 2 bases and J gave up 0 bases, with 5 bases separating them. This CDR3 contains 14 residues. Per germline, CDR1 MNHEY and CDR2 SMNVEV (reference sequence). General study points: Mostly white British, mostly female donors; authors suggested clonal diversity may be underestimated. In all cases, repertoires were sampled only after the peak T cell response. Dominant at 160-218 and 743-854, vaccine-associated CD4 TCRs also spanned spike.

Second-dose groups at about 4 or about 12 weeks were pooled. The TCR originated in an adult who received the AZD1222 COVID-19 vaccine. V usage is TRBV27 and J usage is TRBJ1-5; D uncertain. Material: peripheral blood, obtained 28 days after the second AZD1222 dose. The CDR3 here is CASSLIRSNQPQHF. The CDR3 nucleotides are TGTGCCAGCAGTTTAATCCGTAGCAATCAGCCCCAGCATTTT.